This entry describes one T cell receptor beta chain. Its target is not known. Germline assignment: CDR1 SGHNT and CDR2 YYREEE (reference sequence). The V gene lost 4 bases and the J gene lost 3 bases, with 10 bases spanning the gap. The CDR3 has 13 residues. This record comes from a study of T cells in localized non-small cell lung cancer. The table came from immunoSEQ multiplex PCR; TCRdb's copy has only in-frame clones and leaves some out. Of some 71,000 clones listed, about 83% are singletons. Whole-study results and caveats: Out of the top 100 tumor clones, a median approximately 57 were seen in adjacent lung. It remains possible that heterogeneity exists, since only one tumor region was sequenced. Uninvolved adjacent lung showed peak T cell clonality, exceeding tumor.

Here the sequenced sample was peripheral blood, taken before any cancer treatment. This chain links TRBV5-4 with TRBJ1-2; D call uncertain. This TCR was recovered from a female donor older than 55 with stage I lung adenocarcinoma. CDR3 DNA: TGTGCCAGCAGCCCCCGGGCCGACTATGGCTACACCTTC. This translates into CASSPRADYGYTF. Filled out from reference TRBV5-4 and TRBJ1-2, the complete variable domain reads ETGVTQSPTHLIKTRGQQVTLRCSSQSGHNTVSWYQQALGQGPQFIFQYYREEENGRGNFPPRFSGLQFPNYSSELNVNALELDDSALYLCASSPRADYGYTFGSGTRLTVV.